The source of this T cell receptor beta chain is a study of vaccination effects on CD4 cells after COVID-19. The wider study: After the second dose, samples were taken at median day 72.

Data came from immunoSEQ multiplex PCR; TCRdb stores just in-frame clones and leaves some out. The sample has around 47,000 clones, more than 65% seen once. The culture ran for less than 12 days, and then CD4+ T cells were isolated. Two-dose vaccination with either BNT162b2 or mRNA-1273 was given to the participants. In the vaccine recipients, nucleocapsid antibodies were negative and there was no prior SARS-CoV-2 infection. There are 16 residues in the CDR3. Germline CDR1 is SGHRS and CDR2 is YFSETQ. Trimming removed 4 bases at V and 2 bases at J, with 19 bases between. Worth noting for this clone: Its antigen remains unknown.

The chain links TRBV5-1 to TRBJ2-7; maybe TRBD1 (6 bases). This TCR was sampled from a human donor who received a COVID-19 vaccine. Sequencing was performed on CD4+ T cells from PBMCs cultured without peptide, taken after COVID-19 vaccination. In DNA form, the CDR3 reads TGCGCCAGCAGCCCGCCGATAGTACAGGGACCCTACGAGCAGTACTTC. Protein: CASSPPIVQGPYEQYF.